The clone carrying this T cell receptor beta chain was detected once. Survey-level TCR beta sequencing used the immunoSEQ assay. Produced via immunoSEQ multiplex PCR; TCRdb's table is partial and in-frame only. The table shows some 70,000 clones, with approximately 92% occurring only once. The sample comprised PBMCs. The sequence was obtained from a man in his forties with rheumatoid arthritis.

CDR3 in amino acids: CAWSVPPGLYSPLHF. For the CDR3, the DNA is TGTGCCTGGAGTGTACCGCCAGGGTTGTATTCACCCCTCCACTTT. V is TRBV30 and J is TRBJ1-6; D may be TRBD1 (5 bases). Trimming pared 0 bases from V and 8 bases from J, leaving 14 bases between. The CDR3 consists of 15 residues. Germline V gene data show CDR1 as GTSNPN and CDR2 as SVGIG (reference sequence).